A selection of T cell receptor beta chains follows, all from one sample in a study of glioma-infiltrating T cells after dendritic cell vaccination. Sequenced by immunoSEQ multiplex PCR; TCRdb stores in-frame clones only, minus some. Of 85,000 to 100,000 clones in the sample, approximately 78% were seen once. Sequences were derived from blood, sampled after dendritic cell vaccination. The receptors come from a human donor with glioblastoma. Both conserved end residues are part of each CDR3. A D gene is named only where the DNA matches it firmly. Clone size is shown for a subset of rows, as once, few, many or a class of expanded clone.

clone_size: -
d_call: -
v_call: TRBV15
j_call: TRBJ1-2
cdr3_nt: TGTGCCACCAGCAGAGGGCAGGGTGAGGTTGGCTACACCTTC
cdr3_aa: CATSRGQGEVGYTF

clone_size: -
d_call: TRBD2
v_call: TRBV9
j_call: TRBJ2-5
cdr3_nt: TGTGCCAGCACCCCCGGCGGGGGGGCCGGTGAGACCCAGTACTTC
cdr3_aa: CASTPGGGAGETQYF

clone_size: -
d_call: TRBD1
v_call: TRBV7-6
j_call: TRBJ2-1
cdr3_nt: TGTGCCAGCAGCTTAGCGCCTAGACAGGGCAATGAGCAGTTCTTC
cdr3_aa: CASSLAPRQGNEQFF

clone_size: few
d_call: -
v_call: TRBV18
j_call: TRBJ2-2
cdr3_nt: TGTGCCAGCTCACCCCGGGGGACGGCAGGCACCGGGGAGCTGTTTTTT
cdr3_aa: CASSPRGTAGTGELFF

clone_size: -
d_call: TRBD1
v_call: TRBV28
j_call: TRBJ2-3
cdr3_nt: TGTGCCAGCAGTCCAGACAGGGGTTCTCGCACAGATACGCAGTATTTT
cdr3_aa: CASSPDRGSRTDTQYF

clone_size: -
d_call: TRBD1
v_call: TRBV7-7
j_call: TRBJ2-7
cdr3_nt: TGTGCCAGCAGCTCCGACAGGGGTGGCGAGCAGTACTTC
cdr3_aa: CASSSDRGGEQYF

clone_size: -
d_call: TRBD1
v_call: TRBV28
j_call: TRBJ1-5
cdr3_nt: TGTGCCAGCAGAACCGGACAGGGTGGCAATCAGCCCCAGCATTTT
cdr3_aa: CASRTGQGGNQPQHF

clone_size: -
d_call: TRBD1
v_call: TRBV6-5
j_call: TRBJ1-2
cdr3_nt: TGTGCCAGCAGTTTCCACGAGGGACAGGGGGAGGTAGGCTACACCTTC
cdr3_aa: CASSFHEGQGEVGYTF

clone_size: -
d_call: TRBD1
v_call: TRBV5-1
j_call: TRBJ1-2
cdr3_nt: TGCGCCAGCAGCTTGGGACAGGGGATCGATGGCTACACCTTC
cdr3_aa: CASSLGQGIDGYTF

clone_size: -
d_call: -
v_call: TRBV5-1
j_call: TRBJ1-2
cdr3_nt: TGCGCCAGCAGCCCAGACAGCAACTATGGCTACACCTTC
cdr3_aa: CASSPDSNYGYTF

clone_size: -
d_call: -
v_call: TRBV13
j_call: TRBJ1-5
cdr3_nt: TGTGCCAGCAGCTTAGGCGGGGGTAACCAGCCCCAGCATTTT
cdr3_aa: CASSLGGGNQPQHF

clone_size: -
d_call: TRBD2
v_call: TRBV15
j_call: TRBJ2-1
cdr3_nt: TGTGCCACCAGCAGAGGGTCAGCGGGGGGCCCTCACAATGAGCAGTTCTTC
cdr3_aa: CATSRGSAGGPHNEQFF

clone_size: -
d_call: -
v_call: TRBV7-9
j_call: TRBJ1-6
cdr3_nt: TGTGCCAGCAGCCCCCGGGTGGGGCAGGGGTTTGGTAATTCACCCCTCCACTTT
cdr3_aa: CASSPRVGQGFGNSPLHF

clone_size: -
d_call: TRBD1
v_call: TRBV25-1
j_call: TRBJ1-2
cdr3_nt: TGTGCCAGCAGGGGACAGGGGGCACCCTATGGCTACACCTTC
cdr3_aa: CASRGQGAPYGYTF

clone_size: -
d_call: TRBD1
v_call: TRBV25-1
j_call: TRBJ1-1
cdr3_nt: TGTGCCAGCAGTGTGGAGGGGGCTCTGAACACTGAAGCTTTCTTT
cdr3_aa: CASSVEGALNTEAFF

clone_size: -
d_call: -
v_call: TRBV2
j_call: TRBJ1-4
cdr3_nt: TGTGCCACCGCGCTAGAAGCTCGCGAAAAACTGTTTTTT
cdr3_aa: CATALEAREKLFF

clone_size: -
d_call: TRBD1
v_call: TRBV7-9
j_call: TRBJ1-6
cdr3_nt: TGTGCCAGCATTGAGGACAGGGTGTTAAACTCACCCCTCCACTTT
cdr3_aa: CASIEDRVLNSPLHF

clone_size: -
d_call: -
v_call: TRBV11-2
j_call: TRBJ1-2
cdr3_nt: TGTGCCAGCAGCAACGGCCTAGACTATGGCTACACCTTC
cdr3_aa: CASSNGLDYGYTF

clone_size: -
d_call: TRBD2
v_call: TRBV7-6
j_call: TRBJ2-1
cdr3_nt: TGTGCCAGCAGCTTAAGAAGGGCGGGAGACTACAATGAGCAGTTCTTC
cdr3_aa: CASSLRRAGDYNEQFF

clone_size: -
d_call: -
v_call: TRBV7-9
j_call: TRBJ2-3
cdr3_nt: TGTGCCAGCAGCCGTTCTTCAGATACGCAGTATTTT
cdr3_aa: CASSRSSDTQYF

clone_size: -
d_call: -
v_call: TRBV7-9
j_call: TRBJ2-3
cdr3_nt: TGTGCCAGCAGCTTAGATAGATCCTCAGCGCTTTACACAGATACGCAGTATTTT
cdr3_aa: CASSLDRSSALYTDTQYF

clone_size: -
d_call: -
v_call: TRBV5-1
j_call: TRBJ1-3
cdr3_nt: TGCGCCAGCAGCTCTGATGGACAGACAAGGAGTTGGAACACCATATATTTT
cdr3_aa: CASSSDGQTRSWNTIYF

clone_size: -
d_call: -
v_call: TRBV7-6
j_call: TRBJ1-1
cdr3_nt: TGTGCCAGCAGCTTAGGCCAGAAAAAAACGAACACTGAAGCTTTCTTT
cdr3_aa: CASSLGQKKTNTEAFF

clone_size: -
d_call: -
v_call: TRBV6-5
j_call: TRBJ1-4
cdr3_nt: TGTGCCAGCAGCCTACAGACAGCAACTAATGAAAAACTGTTTTTT
cdr3_aa: CASSLQTATNEKLFF

clone_size: once
d_call: -
v_call: TRBV2
j_call: TRBJ2-3
cdr3_nt: TGTGCCAGCAGACGGGGATTTGGCACAGATACGCAGTATTTT
cdr3_aa: CASRRGFGTDTQYF

clone_size: -
d_call: TRBD1
v_call: TRBV5-1
j_call: TRBJ1-6
cdr3_nt: TGCGCCAGCAGGTGGACAGGGGAAAGTTCACCCCTCCACTTT
cdr3_aa: CASRWTGESSPLHF

clone_size: -
d_call: -
v_call: TRBV6-5
j_call: TRBJ1-1
cdr3_nt: TGTGCCAGCAGTCGGTCGTCAGGGGAGGAAGCTTTCTTT
cdr3_aa: CASSRSSGEEAFF

clone_size: -
d_call: -
v_call: TRBV4-1
j_call: TRBJ2-1
cdr3_nt: TGCGCCAGCAGCCGCCCCGACAGCAACTACAATGAGCAGTTCTTC
cdr3_aa: CASSRPDSNYNEQFF